This TCR beta chain was obtained from a study of Ad26.COV2.S vaccination and SARS-CoV-2 variants. CDR1 is GTSNPN, CDR2 SVGIG, per germline (reference sequence). V lost 0 bases, J lost 4 bases, and 3 bases stayed unmatched. This CDR3 contains 14 residues. This clone was recorded once. Sequencing used immunoSEQ multiplex PCR; TCRdb keeps in-frame clones, though not all of them. The sample consists of some 480,000 clones, around nine tenths of them appearing once. Noted treatment: some 19 received Ad26.COV2.S at low or high dose, single or two shots; about 5 received placebo; per-sample allocation not given. It was on day 63 after the first vaccine or placebo injection that samples were taken.

Source: peripheral blood, taken in a trial of Ad26.COV2.S vaccine versus placebo. The rearrangement links TRBV30 to TRBJ1-1, with TRBD1 matching 9 bases. The clonotype originates from a person between 18 and 65 years old who received the Ad26.COV2.S COVID-19 vaccine or a placebo. CDR3 DNA sequence: TGTGCCTGGAGTGTGACAGGGGGGACCACTGAAGCTTTCTTT. Amino acids: CAWSVTGGTTEAFF.